This T cell receptor beta chain was identified in a study of T-cell memory formation after mild COVID-19. This clonotype has a handful of counts. Germline CDR1 is MDHEN and CDR2 is SYDVKM. CDR3 length: 12 residues. V dropped 6 bases and J dropped 0 bases, with 6 bases sitting between them. TCRdb reanalysed the 5' RACE reads using MiXCR and keeps one entry per CDR3 protein. The profile shows a few hundred thousand distinct CDR3 sequences, around 28% of them singletons. This chain joins TRBV28 and TRBJ2-7; either TRBD1 or TRBD2 may supply D (5 bases each). Sequences were obtained from PBMCs or a T cell subset sorted from them (not recorded which). The sequence was collected from an adult woman who had mild COVID-19 (a few samples of this study predate the infection). Cell type and time point are not known. The CDR3 loop is CASRGVSYEQYF. The CDR3 bases are TGTGCCAGCAGGGGGGTCTCCTACGAGCAGTACTTC.